This T cell receptor (beta chain) is drawn from a study of shared clonotypes between healthy human individuals (dated by TCRdb to the early 2020s). Context from the whole study: The cohort included three men and a couple of women between 18 and 49 years of age. For each donor, CD4 naive and CD4 memory were each given three plates, CD8 naive was given two plates, and CD8 memory was given one plate. Blood TCR repertoires of five healthy adults were deeply sequenced to estimate repertoire size and the extent of clonotype sharing between individuals. To increase sequencing depth and limit assay-specific biases, TCR repertoire library preparation and sequencing were carried out by different laboratories using diverse techniques. Each donor's leukapheresis produced roughly between about 0.9 and 9.5 billion PBMCs. On the study overall, not on this receptor specifically: Naive subsets generally had larger estimated clonotype richness than memory subsets. Pairwise subsampling led to the expectation that sequencing depth would affect the degree of clonotype sharing among donors. Roughly 5% of naive CD4, roughly 3.6% of naive CD8, about 2.1% of memory CD4, and around 0.4% of memory CD8 clonotypes were shared across a few donors. Compared with non-shared clonotypes, the clonotypes found in all four sorted-subset donors had higher generation probabilities. Sampling was restricted to blood, and TCR repertoires in tissue are likely to differ from TCR repertoires in blood. Because the study included only a small number of donors, the genetic and exposure-history diversity represented was limited. Rarefaction of sorted-subset datasets indicated incomplete sequencing despite the large sequencing depth.

Using the deep immunoSEQ assay, multiplex PCR amplified TCR CDR3 regions from genomic DNA. Extracted genomic DNA from each cell subset was distributed evenly across all wells of several immunoSEQ 96-well plates, and each plate was treated as a replicate. For sorted subsets, approximately 190 ng genomic DNA, equal to tens of thousands of T cell genomes, was loaded into each replicate PCR. Purified libraries were measured with a Qubit 3.0 fluorometer, size-checked on a Bioanalyzer 2100, and measured again with the KAPA Library Quantification kit. A separate single-read 150-cycle Illumina NextSeq 550 flow cell was used to sequence each immunoSEQ 96-well plate. Under the source paper's analysis protocol: Because the immunoSEQ output included only junctional sequences and no quality scores, the filtering could not be the same as the filtering used for full-length reads. Sequences were annotated with PyIR, a Python wrapper for IgBLAST v1.9, using IMGT germline references to assign V/J genes and CDR3. Any read was removed if the V/J assignment was weak (E-value above 1e-6), the CDR3 was missing, or the read contained stop codons, out-of-frame junctions, or ambiguous translated residues. A V3J clonotype was defined by an identical inferred V gene, J gene, and CDR3 amino acid sequence. Percentage overlap between repertoires was calculated by dividing the number of shared unique clonotypes by the size of the smaller repertoire. Repertoire richness was assessed with RTK rarefaction, the Chao1 estimator, and Recon v2.1 estimates of unobserved clonotypes. Generation probabilities were computed with OLGA for all TCRbeta clonotypes obtained by the gDNA method from four donors. As stored in TCRdb, this immuneACCESS dataset retains in-frame rearrangements with V and J assigned. A fraction of the clones does not appear; measured against another copy, unresolved V genes explain less than half of the discrepancy, and the remainder lacks a known reason. The V and J calls and the clone size are those of that table, but D and trimming were determined from the DNA. Within this sample are 2 million to 2.5 million clones, with 92% of them counted one time only. 0.3% to 0.4% of the sample is taken by the ten largest.

The CDR3 numbers 12 residues from cysteine through phenylalanine. Only the CDR3 portion is preserved as DNA: 36 bases, with reading frame beginning at the first base. Deletion took 5 bases off V and 1 base off J, with a span of 8 bases between the germline ends. The germline V gene (reference sequence) supplies CDR1 GTSNPN and CDR2 SVGIG. The donors were healthy, HIV-negative adults who had no recently reported acute infections or vaccinations. Only Caucasian adults living in Nashville, Tennessee, USA were represented among the donors. CD4+ T cells were enriched by magnetic negative selection, after which naive cells were positively selected on CD45RA and the negative fraction was taken as the memory subset. Blood was obtained by leukapheresis, after which PBMCs were separated by Ficoll-Histopaque density gradient centrifugation and cryopreserved in liquid nitrogen vapor phase. Analytical flow cytometry was used to check the purity and quantity of every magnetically sorted T cell population. From each sorted fraction, genomic DNA was isolated and quantified by UV absorbance on a Nanodrop 2000c.

A note on this clone: No cognate antigen has been identified for it. Per-base quality was not reported, and no clone a single base away is much larger than it.

This receptor was obtained from a man between 18 and 29 years old in good health. Some clones in this sample may be carry-over from other donors' samples. The sequence links TRBV30 to TRBJ1-1; no D gene call is confident. Specimen: naive CD4+ T cells from PBMCs. The meaning of the sample's cell subset or site label: CD45RA+ positively selected. The DNA sequence follows: TGTGCCTGGGCCCACTGGAACACTGAAGCTTTCTTT. Its translation is CAWAHWNTEAFF. With the portions outside the CDR3 filled from the reference TRBV30 and TRBJ1-1 genes, the complete variable region becomes SQTIHQWPATLVQPVGSPLSLECTVEGTSNPNLYWYRQAAGRGLQLLFYSVGIGQISSEVPQNLSASRPQDRQFILSSKKLLLSDSGFYLCAWAHWNTEAFFGQGTRLTVV.